The 16 T cell receptor beta chains below all came from one sample that was sequenced in a study of blood T cell repertoires in COVID-19. Only in-frame clones appear in the TCRdb table, and some are missing; sequencing was by immunoSEQ multiplex PCR. The sample includes 95,000 to 150,000 clones, approximately 90% of them seen just once. Sequencing was done on a sample of peripheral blood. The receptors shown here come from a man aged 45 to 65 with COVID-19, enrolled during active disease.

The V and J genes are TRBV14 and TRBJ1-3; 7 nucleotides agree with TRBD1. This CDR3 is 15 amino acids long. V was clipped by 2 bases and J by 3 bases; unmatched bases: 4. Germline V gives CDR1 SGHDN, CDR2 FVKESK. The CDR3 sequence is CASSQRAGGGNTIYF. The CDR3 region has the DNA TGTGCCAGCAGCCAAAGGGCAGGGGGTGGAAACACCATATATTTT.

This chain connects TRBV29-1 to TRBJ2-1; 10 bases align to TRBD2. The CDR3 spans 14 residues. The germline CDR1 and CDR2 sequences are SQVTM and ANQGSEA. V was pared by 4 bases and J by 3 bases, with 3 bases of the junction left unmatched. The CDR3 loop is CSVGGTSDYNEQFF. The CDR3, as DNA: TGCAGCGTTGGAGGGACTAGCGACTACAATGAGCAGTTCTTC.

The V call is TRBV19, the J call TRBJ1-2; D gene uncertain. This CDR3 is built from 13 residues. V was cut by 2 bases and J by 1 base, with 5 bases left in between. The germline V gene has CDR1 LNHDA and CDR2 SQIVND (reference sequence). The CDR3 protein is CASSITSNYGYTF. The CDR3 nucleotides are TGTGCCAGTAGTATAACCAGTAACTATGGCTACACCTTC.

The chain links TRBV10-3 to TRBJ1-2; 7 bases fit TRBD1. V gave up 8 bases and J gave up 7 bases; unmatched junction bases: 19. There are 16 residues in the CDR3. The germline gives CDR1 ENHRY, CDR2 SYGVKD. In DNA form, the CDR3 reads TGTGCCATCGACCTCGTAGGGGACAGCCTCCCCTCTGGCTACACCTTC. This codes for CAIDLVGDSLPSGYTF.

This chain's CDR3 is CASSPRTGGNNSPLHF. CDR3 nucleotides: TGTGCCAGCAGCCCACGGACAGGGGGAAACAATTCACCCCTCCACTTT. The chain combines TRBV3-1 (or the pseudogene TRBV3-2) with TRBJ1-6; TRBD1 matches 10 bases. The CDR3 extends over 16 amino acids. V trimming: 4 bases; J trimming: 7 bases; junction bases outside the gene matches: 7. Germline-derived CDR1 and CDR2 are LGHDT and YNNKEL (reference sequence).

The J gene is TRBJ2-3, the V gene TRBV3-1 (or the pseudogene TRBV3-2); tentative D call: TRBD2 (6 bases). Germline V gene data show CDR1 as LGHDT and CDR2 as YNNKEL (reference sequence). Deletions cut 7 bases from V and 3 bases from J, with 17 bases between. The CDR3 extends over 15 amino acids. The CDR3 reads CASNAGGRRTDTQYF. CDR3 DNA: TGTGCCAGCAACGCCGGAGGGAGGCGGACAGATACGCAGTATTTT.

As DNA, the CDR3 is TGTGCCAGCAGCCCCTTAGGGGAGGGGAACACTGAAGCTTTCTTT. Protein: CASSPLGEGNTEAFF. The rearrangement links TRBV28 to TRBJ1-1; weak D call: TRBD1 (5 bases). CDR3 size: 15 residues. V was trimmed by 6 bases and J by 1 base, leaving 15 bases between them. CDR1 is MDHEN, CDR2 SYDVKM, per germline.

The chain recombines TRBV5-6 with TRBJ2-7; tentatively, D is TRBD1 (6 bases). Trimming cost V 5 bases and J 2 bases, with 17 bases left between them. The V gene's germline CDR1 is SGHDT and CDR2 YYEEEE. The CDR3 sequence is 15 residues long. CDR3 in amino acids: CASRTAGDTPYEQYV. CDR3 sequence (DNA): TGTGCCAGCAGGACGGCCGGGGACACACCCTACGAGCAGTACGTC.

The V gene is TRBV29-1, the J gene TRBJ2-3; D may be TRBD2 (6 bases). The CDR3 totals 11 residues. The germline gives CDR1 SQVTM, CDR2 ANQGSEA. Trimming took 3 bases from V and 5 from J, leaving 6 bases between them. The CDR3 spells CSVEEGDTQYF. CDR3 coding DNA: TGCAGCGTTGAGGAGGGAGATACGCAGTATTTT.

This chain links TRBV19 with TRBJ2-2; D perhaps matches TRBD1 (6 bases). Germline loops: CDR1 LNHDA, CDR2 SQIVND (reference sequence). The CDR3 sequence is 17 residues long. V lost 4 bases to trimming and J lost 0 bases, with 15 bases between them. Here the CDR3 reads CASSSSGTWTNTGELFF. The CDR3 DNA follows: TGTGCCAGTAGTAGCTCCGGGACATGGACGAACACCGGGGAGCTGTTTTTT.

The J gene is TRBJ1-2, the V gene TRBV6-2 or TRBV6-3, with 8 bases identical to TRBD1. With V trimmed by 0 bases and J by 8 bases, 5 bases remained unmatched. This CDR3 has 14 residues. Germline V gene lookup returns CDR1 MNHEY and CDR2 SVGEGT. The CDR3 spells CASSYSTGAWGYTF. As DNA, the CDR3 is TGTGCCAGCAGTTACTCGACAGGGGCCTGGGGCTACACCTTC.

The V and J genes are TRBV28 and TRBJ2-3; perhaps TRBD1 as D (5 bases). Germline CDR1 MDHEN, CDR2 SYDVKM. Trimming cost V 5 bases and J 6 bases, with 12 bases left between them. The CDR3 contains 13 residues. CDR3 in DNA: TGTGCCAGCAGTGGGGCCCCATTCGATACGCAGTATTTT. This encodes CASSGAPFDTQYF.

The chain joins TRBV19 to TRBJ2-3; TRBD2 is a possible D gene (6 bases). Trimming cost V 7 bases and J 2 bases, with 19 bases left between them. There are 16 residues in the CDR3. The germline gives CDR1 LNHDA, CDR2 SQIVND (reference sequence). The CDR3 bases are TGTGCCAGTAAGCCCTCTGGGGGGTCCATCACAGATACGCAGTATTTT. Its protein product is CASKPSGGSITDTQYF.

This chain links TRBV7-2 with TRBJ2-3, with D perhaps matching TRBD1 (6 bases). Germline V gene data show CDR1 as SGHTA and CDR2 as FQGNSA. The ends were cut back, 5 bases at V and 7 bases at J, with 13 bases in the middle. This CDR3 contains 13 residues. In nucleotides, the CDR3 is TGTGCCAGCAGCGAGGGACATCTTAATACGCAGTATTTT. It yields the protein CASSEGHLNTQYF.

The chain employs TRBV28 and TRBJ1-4; D might be TRBD1 (6 bases). The CDR3 length is 14 residues. CDR1 is MDHEN and CDR2 is SYDVKM in the germline V gene. Trimming removed 5 bases at V and 8 bases at J, with 15 bases between. The chain's CDR3 is CASSIAAGVEKLFF. CDR3 in DNA: TGTGCCAGCAGTATCGCGGCAGGGGTGGAAAAACTGTTTTTT.

The V call is TRBV5-1, the J call TRBJ2-3; perhaps TRBD2 as D (5 bases). CDR3 length equals 15 residues. The germline gives CDR1 SGHRS, CDR2 YFSETQ. Trimming pared 3 bases from V and 2 bases from J, leaving 13 bases between. Written as DNA, the CDR3 is TGCGCCAGCAGCTCCCACGGGGTCTACACAGATACGCAGTATTTT. It codes for CASSSHGVYTDTQYF.